One sample yielded the 21 T cell receptor beta chains listed below, sequenced in a study of Tregs in tolerant kidney transplant recipients. Sequenced by immunoSEQ multiplex PCR; TCRdb stores in-frame clones only, minus some. The sample contains around 75,000 clones, 85% to 90% of which appear only once. The sequenced sample was CD4+ T cells from blood, obtained before the transplant. All receptors come from a human donor who received a combined kidney and bone marrow transplant.

This clone appeared a single time. J is TRBJ1-3 and V is TRBV15; no definite D call. The CDR3 loop spans 12 amino acids. The V gene lost 0 bases and the J gene lost 8 bases, with 5 bases spanning the gap. Germline CDR1 reads LNHNV; CDR2 reads YYDKDF (reference sequence). The CDR3 nucleotides read TGTGCCACCAGCAGAGACGAGGACACCATATATTTT. It is translated as CATSRDEDTIYF.

The V call is TRBV7-6, the J call TRBJ2-5, with D uncertain. Trimming pared 2 bases from V and 4 bases from J, leaving 5 bases between. CDR1 is SGHVS and CDR2 is FNYEAQ in the germline V gene. The CDR3 is 12 residues long. The CDR3 bases are TGTGCCAGCAGCTTAAATAGAGAGACCCAGTACTTC. Protein: CASSLNRETQYF.

This clone showed up just once. This chain uses TRBV30 with TRBJ2-1; 9 bases are a match to TRBD1. This CDR3 contains 15 residues. Germline V gene sequence: CDR1 GTSNPN, CDR2 SVGIG (reference sequence). Losses at the gene ends were 3 bases for V and 3 bases for J; bases not matched to a gene: 6. CDR3 amino acids: CAWSTGQGNYNEQFF. CDR3 sequence (DNA): TGTGCCTGGAGCACGGGACAGGGAAACTACAATGAGCAGTTCTTC.

The chain couples TRBV28 to TRBJ2-7; TRBD1 agrees at 8 bases. Trimming at V came to 7 bases and at J to 3 bases, leaving 11 bases not matched to a gene. This CDR3 has 15 amino acids. The V gene's germline CDR1 is MDHEN and CDR2 SYDVKM. The CDR3 bases are TGTGCCAGCAACCCGACGGGCAGGGGGCACTACGAGCAGTACTTC. Translation gives CASNPTGRGHYEQYF.

The chain joins TRBV5-6 to TRBJ1-4; 9 positions agree with TRBD1. There are 15 residues in the CDR3. The germline V gene has CDR1 SGHDT and CDR2 YYEEEE. Trimming took 4 bases from V and 8 from J; bases not matched to a gene: 9. The CDR3 spells CASSPGDRVGEKLFF. The CDR3 DNA sequence: TGTGCCAGCAGCCCTGGGGACAGGGTGGGCGAAAAACTGTTTTTT. Looking up the rest from reference TRBV5-6 and TRBJ1-4 gives the full variable domain: DAGVTQSPTHLIKTRGQQVTLRCSPKSGHDTVSWYQQALGQGPQFIFQYYEEEERQRGNFPDRFSGHQFPNYSSELNVNALLLGDSALYLCASSPGDRVGEKLFFGSGTQLSVL.

This clone was found a few times. This rearrangement joins TRBV9 to TRBJ2-2, with a weak D call TRBD1 (6 bases). Germline-derived CDR1 and CDR2 are SGDLS and YYNGEE. The ends were cut back, 3 bases at V and 0 bases at J, with 9 bases in the middle. The CDR3 is 15 amino acids. CDR3 DNA sequence: TGTGCCAGCAGCGCAACAGGGACGAACACCGGGGAGCTGTTTTTT. Residues: CASSATGTNTGELFF.

The J gene is TRBJ2-1, the V gene TRBV19; D possibly corresponds to TRBD1 (5 bases). This CDR3 has 14 residues. With 10 bases removed from V and 10 bases from J, the gap between germline ends came to 23 bases. Germline CDR1 and CDR2: LNHDA and SQIVND (reference sequence). The CDR3, as DNA: TGTGCCACCAGAATTAACCCCACAGGAAGGGAGCAGTTCTTC. Amino acid sequence: CATRINPTGREQFF.

The chain uses TRBV9 and TRBJ2-5; D ambiguous. This CDR3 has 14 amino acids. In germline, CDR1 is SGDLS, CDR2 YYNGEE. V dropped 0 bases and J dropped 2 bases, with 8 bases sitting between them. CDR3 sequence reads: CASSVGGSQETQYF. The CDR3 DNA sequence: TGTGCCAGCAGCGTAGGAGGCAGTCAAGAGACCCAGTACTTC.

The V and J genes are TRBV6-1 and TRBJ2-7; D is undetermined. The CDR3 is 16 amino acids. Germline V gene lookup returns CDR1 MNHNS and CDR2 SASEGT. Trimming took 0 bases from V and 0 from J, leaving 12 bases between them. The CDR3 bases are TGTGCCAGCAGTGAAGCGCCCGACATGAACTCCTACGAGCAGTACTTC. Translated, it gives CASSEAPDMNSYEQYF.

V is TRBV7-6 and J is TRBJ2-3; D may be TRBD2 (5 bases). This CDR3 is built from 15 residues. The germline V gene encodes CDR1 SGHVS and CDR2 FNYEAQ. Trimming pared 4 bases from V and 2 bases from J, leaving 13 bases between. CDR3 loop: CASSSGRGSTDTQYF. In DNA form, the CDR3 reads TGTGCCAGCAGCTCTGGTCGGGGTTCCACAGATACGCAGTATTTT.

Worth noting for this clone: Other DNA sequences in the sample encode the same CDR3. The chain combines TRBV28 with TRBJ2-1; 8 bases match TRBD2. With 3 bases clipped from V and 0 bases from J, the junction kept 4 bases outside the gene matches. This CDR3 contains 16 residues. Germline loops: CDR1 MDHEN, CDR2 SYDVKM. The CDR3 coding sequence is TGTGCCAGCAGTTTGCTAGCGGGTAGCTCCTACAATGAGCAGTTCTTC. Encoded protein: CASSLLAGSSYNEQFF.

The chain links TRBV19 to TRBJ1-5; the D gene is possibly TRBD1 (6 bases). Germline CDR1 reads LNHDA; CDR2 reads SQIVND (reference sequence). Trimming shortened V by 3 bases and J by 5 bases, and 17 bases separated the two germline ends. CDR3 length: 16 residues. Here the CDR3 reads CASSMGTWYLDQPQHF. The CDR3 DNA follows: TGTGCCAGTAGTATGGGGACATGGTACCTTGATCAGCCCCAGCATTTT.

This rearrangement joins TRBV2 to TRBJ1-1; no clear D. V lost 6 bases, J lost 2 bases, and 7 bases lay in between. The CDR3 is 12 residues long. Germline V gene sequence: CDR1 SNHLY, CDR2 FYNNEI. The CDR3 loop is CASRSSNTEAFF. CDR3 in DNA: TGTGCCAGCAGGAGTTCCAACACTGAAGCTTTCTTT. The full variable domain, its missing parts supplied by reference TRBV2 and TRBJ1-1, is EPEVTQTPSHQVTQMGQEVILRCVPISNHLYFYWYRQILGQKVEFLVSFYNNEISEKSEIFDDQFSVERPDGSNFTLKIRSTKLEDSAMYFCASRSSNTEAFFGQGTRLTVV.

The chain joins TRBV7-9 to TRBJ2-1; weak D call: TRBD2 (6 bases). Germline V CDR1 and CDR2: SEHNR, FQNEAQ (reference sequence). This CDR3 contains 15 residues. V was trimmed by 2 bases and J by 8 bases, leaving 16 bases between them. DNA of the CDR3: TGTGCCAGCAGCTTACTAGCGACGACGGTGGATGAGCAGTTCTTC. Protein sequence: CASSLLATTVDEQFF.

The chain recombines TRBV4-1 with TRBJ2-5, with 8 bases identical to TRBD2. The CDR3 has 17 residues. Germline trimming cut 1 base from V and 2 bases from J; bases unmatched to any gene: 9. The V gene's germline CDR1 is MGHRA and CDR2 YSYEKL. CDR3: CASSQVGSGMKQETQYF. CDR3 in DNA: TGCGCCAGCAGCCAAGTCGGTAGCGGGATGAAGCAAGAGACCCAGTACTTC.

The chain couples TRBV28 to TRBJ2-6; D possibly corresponds to TRBD1 (5 bases). CDR1 and CDR2 (germline): MDHEN, SYDVKM. The CDR3 extends over 17 amino acids. Trimming pared 8 bases from V and 0 bases from J, leaving 17 bases between. In nucleotides, the CDR3 is TGTGCCAGCCATAAATGGGGCAGGACCTCTGGGGCCAACGTCCTGACTTTC. The encoded protein is CASHKWGRTSGANVLTF.

The gene calls are TRBV28 and TRBJ2-3; 14 bases align to TRBD2. V lost 3 bases to trimming and J lost 5 bases; unmatched junction nucleotides: 4. The CDR3 consists of 16 residues. CDR1 and CDR2 (germline): MDHEN, SYDVKM. The CDR3 DNA follows: TGTGCCAGCAGTTTGGGACTAGCGGGAGAGGTAGATACGCAGTATTTT. Translating gives CASSLGLAGEVDTQYF.

The V and J genes are TRBV9 and TRBJ2-2; TRBD2 agrees at 9 bases. Germline V lookup: CDR1 SGDLS, CDR2 YYNGEE. The CDR3 extends over 16 amino acids. V was clipped by 0 bases and J by 2 bases; unmatched bases: 2. The CDR3, as DNA: TGTGCCAGCAGCGTAGACCTAGCGGGAAACACCGGGGAGCTGTTTTTT. Its protein product is CASSVDLAGNTGELFF.

The chain is built from TRBV29-1 and TRBJ2-5; D may be TRBD1 (5 bases). Per germline, CDR1 SQVTM and CDR2 ANQGSEA. The CDR3 has 19 residues. Trimming pared 2 bases from V and 0 bases from J, leaving 25 bases between. The CDR3 DNA follows: TGCAGCGTTGAACCCGTGATCGTGACTCCCGGACACTACCAAGAGACCCAGTACTTC. It yields the protein CSVEPVIVTPGHYQETQYF.

The CDR3 protein is CATSRDLGEANTGELFF. The CDR3 bases are TGTGCCACCAGCAGAGATTTGGGGGAGGCGAACACCGGGGAGCTGTTTTTT. The chain links TRBV15 to TRBJ2-2; D might be TRBD2 (6 bases). Germline CDR1 and CDR2: LNHNV and YYDKDF (reference sequence). The V and J ends lost 0 bases and 0 bases respectively, with 11 bases between them. The CDR3 has 17 residues.

The chain links TRBV18 to TRBJ2-1; TRBD2 matches 8 bases. CDR1 KGHSH and CDR2 LQKENI come from the germline V gene. Trimming at V came to 3 bases and at J to 2 bases, leaving 3 bases not matched to a gene. The CDR3 consists of 15 residues. DNA of the CDR3: TGTGCCAGCTCACCGGGACTAGATACCTACAATGAGCAGTTCTTC. It codes for CASSPGLDTYNEQFF.